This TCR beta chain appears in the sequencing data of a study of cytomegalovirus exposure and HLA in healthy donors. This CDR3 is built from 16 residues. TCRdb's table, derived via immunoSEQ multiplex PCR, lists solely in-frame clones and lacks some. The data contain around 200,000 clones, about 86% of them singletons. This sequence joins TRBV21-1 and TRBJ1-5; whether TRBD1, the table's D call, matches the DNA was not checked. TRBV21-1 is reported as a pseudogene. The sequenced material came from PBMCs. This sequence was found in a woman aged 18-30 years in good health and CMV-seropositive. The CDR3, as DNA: TGTGCCAGCAGCAAGCCTCATATGACAGAGAATCAGCCCCAGCATTTT. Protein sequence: CASSKPHMTENQPQHF.